The 10 T cell receptor beta chains given below trace back to one sample, sequenced in a study of OX40 agonist ivuxolimab in advanced cancers. TCRdb's table, derived via immunoSEQ multiplex PCR, lists solely in-frame clones and lacks some. The table has around 58,000 clones, 87% seen once. The input for sequencing was CD4+ or CD8+ T cells sorted from blood, taken in a trial of the OX40 agonist ivuxolimab. These receptors were collected from an adult with an advanced solid tumor such as melanoma, head and neck, liver or kidney cancer.

The rearrangement links TRBV4-2 to TRBJ1-4; no clear D gene. The ends were cut back, 4 bases at V and 1 base at J, with 7 bases in the middle. Germline V gene lookup returns CDR1 LGHNA and CDR2 YNFKEQ. The CDR3 length is 14 residues. The CDR3 loop is CASSRRGTNEKLFF. CDR3 nucleotides: TGTGCCAGCAGCCGACGGGGAACTAATGAAAAACTGTTTTTT.

The chain carries TRBV6-5 and TRBJ1-1; possible D gene TRBD1, 5 bases. Trimming removed 4 bases from V and 0 bases from J, with 12 bases in between. The CDR3 is made up of 15 amino acids. Germline V gives CDR1 MNHEY, CDR2 SVGAGI. CDR3: CASSWGDRMNTEAFF. Here the CDR3 DNA reads TGTGCCAGCAGTTGGGGGGACCGCATGAACACTGAAGCTTTCTTT.

The J gene is TRBJ1-4, the V gene TRBV19; D may be TRBD1 (5 bases). There are 15 residues in the CDR3. The V gene's germline CDR1 is LNHDA and CDR2 SQIVND (reference sequence). V was shortened by 4 bases and J by 10 bases, with 19 bases between the two germline ends. The CDR3 DNA is TGTGCCAGTAGTAGGACGGGGGGTGTTCCAGGAAAACTGTTTTTT. It codes for CASSRTGGVPGKLFF.

In this sample, this clone turned up once. The junction and the germline gene differ at one end; a read error may be behind it. V is TRBV10-2 and J is TRBJ2-1; D perhaps matches TRBD2 (5 bases). The germline CDR1 and CDR2 sequences are WSHSY and SAAADI. CDR3 length equals 13 residues. The CDR3: CASSESRRRRGIF. The CDR3 coding sequence is TGCGCCAGCAGTGAGTCCCGACGGCGGAGAGGGATCTTC.

The chain has TRBV19 and TRBJ1-1; 7 bases are a match to TRBD1. This CDR3 has 14 amino acids. The germline gives CDR1 LNHDA, CDR2 SQIVND (reference sequence). Losses at the gene ends were 3 bases for V and 4 bases for J; bases not matched to a gene: 5. Here the CDR3 DNA reads TGTGCCAGTAGTATCCAGGGACAGTTCACTGAAGCTTTCTTT. This translates into CASSIQGQFTEAFF.

The chain carries TRBV5-8 and TRBJ1-5, with unresolved D. The CDR3 runs to 15 residues. The V end was cut by 0 bases, the J end by 4 bases, with 11 bases between. CDR1 and CDR2 (germline): SGHTS, YDEGEE. In DNA form, the CDR3 reads TGTGCCAGCAGCTTGGGTCTTGGCGGAAATCAGCCCCAGCATTTT. This sequence encodes CASSLGLGGNQPQHF.

CDR3 loop: CASSLDGGGYTQYF. The DNA for the CDR3 is TGTGCCAGCAGCTTAGATGGCGGGGGGTATACGCAGTATTTT. This rearrangement joins TRBV7-2 to TRBJ2-3; 8 nucleotides agree with TRBD2. After removal of 1 base from V and 7 bases from J, the junction contained 4 bases not matched to a gene. CDR1 SGHTA and CDR2 FQGNSA come from the germline V gene. This CDR3 has 14 residues. Filled out from reference TRBV7-2 and TRBJ2-3, the complete variable domain reads GAGVSQSPSNKVTEKGKDVELRCDPISGHTALYWYRQSLGQGLEFLIYFQGNSAPDKSGLPSDRFSAERTGGSVSTLTIQRTQQEDSAVYLCASSLDGGGYTQYFGPGTRLTVL.

The rearrangement uses TRBV19 and TRBJ2-1; 7 bases match TRBD2. From germline, CDR1 is LNHDA and CDR2 SQIVND (reference sequence). J was trimmed by 5 bases and V by 6 bases; bases with no gene match: 10. The length of the CDR3 is 15 residues. CDR3 loop: CASSPRLAPDNEQFF. The DNA for the CDR3 is TGTGCCAGTAGCCCAAGACTAGCCCCGGACAATGAGCAGTTCTTC.

This chain's CDR3 is CASSIRVSGGEDTQYF. CDR3 bases: TGTGCCAGTAGTATAAGGGTTAGCGGGGGGGAAGATACGCAGTATTTT. The V gene is TRBV19, the J gene TRBJ2-3, with 11 bases aligning to TRBD2. This CDR3 region has 16 residues. Germline assignment: CDR1 LNHDA and CDR2 SQIVND (reference sequence). V was pared by 2 bases and J by 5 bases, with 6 bases of the junction left unmatched.

The rearrangement joins TRBV6-6 to TRBJ2-3, with D tentatively TRBD2 (5 bases). This CDR3 region has 15 residues. The germline CDR1 and CDR2 sequences are MNHNY and SVGAGI (reference sequence). V gave up 0 bases and J gave up 0 bases, with 7 bases separating them. The CDR3 sequence is CASSYSPGSTDTQYF. CDR3 in DNA: TGTGCCAGCAGTTACTCCCCGGGGAGCACAGATACGCAGTATTTT.